This entry describes one T cell receptor beta chain. The antigen is undetermined. This CDR3 contains 19 residues. Per germline, CDR1 SNHLY and CDR2 FYNNEI. The junction had 14 bases not matched to a gene; V was cut back by 1 base and J by 5 bases. This entry belongs to a study of shared clonotypes between healthy human individuals. As defined, naive CD8 cells were CD45RO-negative and positively selected for CCR7, with terminally differentiated effector memory CD45RA+ cells excluded. Each of the donors was a healthy adult who was HIV-negative and had not had a recent acute infection or vaccination. Study results and caveats: Naive CD4 clonotypes were shared across several donors at approximately 5.3%. Limited genetic and exposure-history diversity came from having few donors.

Deep-level running was used for the assay. TCRdb keeps only in-frame clones here, not all; method: immunoSEQ multiplex PCR. Here the sample spans around 1.9 million clones, 93% being singletons. This sequence was found in a man between 18 and 35 years old in good health. Some clones in this sample may be carry-over from other donors' samples. The rearrangement joins TRBV2 to TRBJ2-7, with 13 bases aligning to TRBD2. The sample consisted of naive CD8+ T cells from PBMCs. The CDR3 DNA reads as TGTGCCAGCAGTGAAGATACTAGCGGGAGGGCTCGTAGTTCCAACGAGCAGTACTTC. It encodes CASSEDTSGRARSSNEQYF.